This TCR beta chain was retrieved from a study of blood T cell repertoires in COVID-19. TCRdb's copy holds only in-frame clones and misses some; the assay was immunoSEQ multiplex PCR. The sample shows about 270,000 clones, under 95% of them seen only once. This clone has only a few counts. This CDR3 contains 13 residues. The V and J ends lost 5 bases and 4 bases respectively, with 12 bases between them. Germline lookup yields CDR1 SGDLS and CDR2 YYNGEE. The chain has TRBV9 and TRBJ1-2; D perhaps matches TRBD1 (6 bases). The clonotype originates from a woman in her 40s with acute COVID-19. Sample: PBMCs or T cells enriched from blood (not recorded which). The CDR3 spells CASRGDKSYGYTF. CDR3 nucleotides: TGTGCCAGCAGAGGGGACAAATCCTATGGCTACACCTTC.